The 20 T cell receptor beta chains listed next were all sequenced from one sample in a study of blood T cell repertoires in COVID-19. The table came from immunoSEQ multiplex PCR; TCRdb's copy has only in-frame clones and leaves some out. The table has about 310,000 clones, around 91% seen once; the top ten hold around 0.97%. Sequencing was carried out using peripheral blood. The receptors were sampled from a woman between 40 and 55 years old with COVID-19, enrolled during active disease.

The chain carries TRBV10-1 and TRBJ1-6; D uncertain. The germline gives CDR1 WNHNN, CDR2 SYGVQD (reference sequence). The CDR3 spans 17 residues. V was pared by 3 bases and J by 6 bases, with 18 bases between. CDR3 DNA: TGCGCCAGCAGTGAAGCCGAGACTCGTAGTCCTAATTCACCCCTCCACTTT. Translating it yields CASSEAETRSPNSPLHF.

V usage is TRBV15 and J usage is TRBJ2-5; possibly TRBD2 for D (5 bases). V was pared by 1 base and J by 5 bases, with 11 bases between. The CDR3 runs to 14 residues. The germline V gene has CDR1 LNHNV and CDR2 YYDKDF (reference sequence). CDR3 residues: CATSRVGRSETQYF. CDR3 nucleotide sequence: TGTGCCACCAGCAGAGTAGGGAGAAGTGAGACCCAGTACTTC. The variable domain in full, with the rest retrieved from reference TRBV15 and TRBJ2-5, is DAMVIQNPRYQVTQFGKPVTLSCSQTLNHNVMYWYQQKSSQAPKLLFHYYDKDFNNEADTPDNFQSRRPNTSFCFLDIRSPGLGDTAMYLCATSRVGRSETQYFGPGTRLLVL.

Here the CDR3 DNA reads TGTGCCAGCAGTTTAGCAGGTCGGCATGAGCAGTTCTTC. This sequence encodes CASSLAGRHEQFF. The rearrangement links TRBV28 to TRBJ2-1; D uncertain. The CDR3 has 13 amino acids. V was pared by 2 bases and J by 8 bases, with 10 bases between. From germline, CDR1 is MDHEN and CDR2 SYDVKM.

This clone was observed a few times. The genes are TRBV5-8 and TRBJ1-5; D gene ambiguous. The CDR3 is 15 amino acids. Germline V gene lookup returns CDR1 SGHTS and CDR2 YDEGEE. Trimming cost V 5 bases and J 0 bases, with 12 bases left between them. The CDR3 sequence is CASSYSLYSNQPQHF. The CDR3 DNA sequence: TGTGCCAGCAGTTACTCCCTCTATAGCAATCAGCCCCAGCATTTT.

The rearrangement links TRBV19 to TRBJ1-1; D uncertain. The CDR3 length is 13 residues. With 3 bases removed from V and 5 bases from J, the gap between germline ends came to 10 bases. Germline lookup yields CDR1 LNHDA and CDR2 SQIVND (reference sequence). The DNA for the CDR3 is TGTGCCAGTAGTATTGACAAGCTAACTGAAGCTTTCTTT. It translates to CASSIDKLTEAFF.

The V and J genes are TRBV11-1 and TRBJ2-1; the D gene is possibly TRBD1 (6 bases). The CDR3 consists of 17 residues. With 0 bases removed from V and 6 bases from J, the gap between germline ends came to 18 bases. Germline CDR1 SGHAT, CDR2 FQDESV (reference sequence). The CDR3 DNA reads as TGTGCCAGCAGCTTAGCGGTTTCAGGGGTGGGGTCCAATGAGCAGTTCTTC. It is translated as CASSLAVSGVGSNEQFF.

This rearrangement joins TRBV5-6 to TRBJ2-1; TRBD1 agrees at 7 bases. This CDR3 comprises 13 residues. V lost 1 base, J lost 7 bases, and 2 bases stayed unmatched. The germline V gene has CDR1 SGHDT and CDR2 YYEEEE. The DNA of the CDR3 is TGTGCCAGCAGCTTGACAGGGGCAAATGAGCAGTTCTTC. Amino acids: CASSLTGANEQFF.

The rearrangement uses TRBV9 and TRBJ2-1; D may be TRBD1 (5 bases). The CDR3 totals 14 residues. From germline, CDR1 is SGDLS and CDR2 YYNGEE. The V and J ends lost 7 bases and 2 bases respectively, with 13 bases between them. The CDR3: CASGQGPPYNEQFF. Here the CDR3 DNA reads TGTGCCAGCGGGCAGGGTCCCCCCTACAATGAGCAGTTCTTC.

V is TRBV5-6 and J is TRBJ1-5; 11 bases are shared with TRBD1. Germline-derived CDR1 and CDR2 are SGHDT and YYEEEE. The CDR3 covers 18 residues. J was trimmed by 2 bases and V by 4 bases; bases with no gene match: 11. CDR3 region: CASSPGTGGLLGNQPQHF. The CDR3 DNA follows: TGTGCCAGCAGCCCCGGGACAGGGGGGTTGTTGGGCAATCAGCCCCAGCATTTT.

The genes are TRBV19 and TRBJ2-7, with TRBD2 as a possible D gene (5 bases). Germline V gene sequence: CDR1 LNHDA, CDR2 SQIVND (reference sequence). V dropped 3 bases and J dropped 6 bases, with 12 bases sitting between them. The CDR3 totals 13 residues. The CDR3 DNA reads TGTGCCAGTAGTATCCTTGGGGAGAGCGAGCAGTACTTC. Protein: CASSILGESEQYF.

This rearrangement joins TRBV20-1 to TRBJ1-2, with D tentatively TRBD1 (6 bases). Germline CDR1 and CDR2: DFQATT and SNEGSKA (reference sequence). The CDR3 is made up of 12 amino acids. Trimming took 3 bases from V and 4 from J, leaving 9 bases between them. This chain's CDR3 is CSASRDIYGYTF. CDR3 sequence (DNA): TGCAGTGCTAGTAGGGACATCTATGGCTACACCTTC.

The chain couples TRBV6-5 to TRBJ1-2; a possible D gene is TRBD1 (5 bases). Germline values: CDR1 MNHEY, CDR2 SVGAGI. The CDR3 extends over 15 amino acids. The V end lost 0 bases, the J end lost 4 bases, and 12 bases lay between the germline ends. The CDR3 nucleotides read TGTGCCAGCAGTTACTCTGAGACAGCCTCCTATGGCTACACCTTC. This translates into CASSYSETASYGYTF.

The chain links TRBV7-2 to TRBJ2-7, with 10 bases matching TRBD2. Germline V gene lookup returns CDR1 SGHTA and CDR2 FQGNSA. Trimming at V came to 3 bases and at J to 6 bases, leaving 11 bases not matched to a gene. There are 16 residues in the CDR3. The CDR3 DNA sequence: TGTGCCAGCAGCTTGAGCGGGGGGGCTCCCTCCGCCGAGCAGTACTTC. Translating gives CASSLSGGAPSAEQYF. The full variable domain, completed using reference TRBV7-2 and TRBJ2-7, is GAGVSQSPSNKVTEKGKDVELRCDPISGHTALYWYRQSLGQGLEFLIYFQGNSAPDKSGLPSDRFSAERTGGSVSTLTIQRTQQEDSAVYLCASSLSGGAPSAEQYFGPGTRLTVT.

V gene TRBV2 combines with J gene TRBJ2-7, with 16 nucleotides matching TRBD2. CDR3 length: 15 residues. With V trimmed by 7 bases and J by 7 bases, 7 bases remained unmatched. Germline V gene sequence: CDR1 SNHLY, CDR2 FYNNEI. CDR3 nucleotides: TGTGCCAGCAAAGGGACTAGCGGGGGGGTTTATGAGCAGTACTTC. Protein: CASKGTSGGVYEQYF. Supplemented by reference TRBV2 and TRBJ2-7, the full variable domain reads EPEVTQTPSHQVTQMGQEVILRCVPISNHLYFYWYRQILGQKVEFLVSFYNNEISEKSEIFDDQFSVERPDGSNFTLKIRSTKLEDSAMYFCASKGTSGGVYEQYFGPGTRLTVT.

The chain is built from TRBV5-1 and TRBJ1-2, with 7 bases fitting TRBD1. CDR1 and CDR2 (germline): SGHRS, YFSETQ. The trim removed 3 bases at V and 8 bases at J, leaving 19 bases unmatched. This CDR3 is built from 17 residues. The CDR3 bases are TGCGCCAGCAGCTCTGCGAGTACTACCCAGGGGGTGGGAGGCTACACCTTC. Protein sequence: CASSSASTTQGVGGYTF. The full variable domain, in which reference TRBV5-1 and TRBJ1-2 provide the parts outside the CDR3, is KAGVTQTPRYLIKTRGQQVTLSCSPISGHRSVSWYQQTPGQGLQFLFEYFSETQRNKGNFPGRFSGRQFSNSRSEMNVSTLELGDSALYLCASSSASTTQGVGGYTFGSGTRLTVV.

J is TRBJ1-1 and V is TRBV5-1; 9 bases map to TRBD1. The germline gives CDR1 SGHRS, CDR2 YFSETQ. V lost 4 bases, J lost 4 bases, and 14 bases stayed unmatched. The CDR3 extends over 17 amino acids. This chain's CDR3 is CASSTTPKQGAVTEAFF. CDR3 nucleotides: TGCGCCAGCAGCACGACCCCAAAACAGGGGGCCGTCACTGAAGCTTTCTTT.

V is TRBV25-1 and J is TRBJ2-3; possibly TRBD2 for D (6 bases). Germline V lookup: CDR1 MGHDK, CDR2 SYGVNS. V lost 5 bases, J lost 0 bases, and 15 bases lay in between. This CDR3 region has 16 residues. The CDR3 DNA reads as TGTGCCAGCAGTCCCGGGGGAGCGTCAAGCACAGATACGCAGTATTTT. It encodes CASSPGGASSTDTQYF.

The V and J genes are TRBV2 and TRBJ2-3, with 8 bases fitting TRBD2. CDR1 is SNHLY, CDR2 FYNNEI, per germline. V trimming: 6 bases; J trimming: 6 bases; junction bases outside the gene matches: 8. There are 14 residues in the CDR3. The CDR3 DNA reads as TGTGCCAGCAGGACAAGCGGGAGCAGTGATACGCAGTATTTT. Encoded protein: CASRTSGSSDTQYF.

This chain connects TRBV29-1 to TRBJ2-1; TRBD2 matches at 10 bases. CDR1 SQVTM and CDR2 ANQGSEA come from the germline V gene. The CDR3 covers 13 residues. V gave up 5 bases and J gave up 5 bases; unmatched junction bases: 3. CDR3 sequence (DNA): TGCAGCGTTTGGACTAGCGGAAACAATGAGCAGTTCTTC. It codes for CSVWTSGNNEQFF.

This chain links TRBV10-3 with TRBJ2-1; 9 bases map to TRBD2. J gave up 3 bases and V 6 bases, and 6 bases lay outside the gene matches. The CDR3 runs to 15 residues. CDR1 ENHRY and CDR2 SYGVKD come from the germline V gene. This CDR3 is CAISERTSDYNEQFF. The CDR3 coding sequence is TGTGCCATCAGCGAGAGGACTAGCGACTACAATGAGCAGTTCTTC.